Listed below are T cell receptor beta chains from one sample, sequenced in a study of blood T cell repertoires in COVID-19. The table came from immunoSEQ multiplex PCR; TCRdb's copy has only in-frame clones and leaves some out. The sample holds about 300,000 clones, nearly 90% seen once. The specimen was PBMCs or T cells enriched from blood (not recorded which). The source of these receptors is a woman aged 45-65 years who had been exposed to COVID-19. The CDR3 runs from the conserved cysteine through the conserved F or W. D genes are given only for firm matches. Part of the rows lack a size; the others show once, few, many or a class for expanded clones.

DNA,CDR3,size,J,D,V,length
TGTGCCAGCAGTCCGCTAGACAGGGGGGGGAGGACTGGGGCCAACGTCCTGACTTTC,CASSPLDRGGRTGANVLTF,-,TRBJ2-6,TRBD1,TRBV27,19
TGCGCCAGCAGCCTCCAACAGGGAACAGACACTGAAGCTTTCTTT,CASSLQQGTDTEAFF,-,TRBJ1-1,-,TRBV5-1,15
TGTGCCAGCTCCTTTGGACAGGGGGCTTCTGGAAACACCATATATTTT,CASSFGQGASGNTIYF,-,TRBJ1-3,TRBD1,TRBV18,16
TGTGCCAGCAGCCCCGGGACAGGGACCAAAATGAGAGGTGATGAGCAGTTCTTC,CASSPGTGTKMRGDEQFF,-,TRBJ2-1,TRBD1,TRBV11-2,18
TGTGCCAGCAGCTGGGGGGACAGGGGTCATTGGGACACTGAAGCTTTCTTT,CASSWGDRGHWDTEAFF,-,TRBJ1-1,TRBD1,TRBV5-5,17
TGTGCCAGCAGGCCCAGGGACAGCTATGGCTACACCTTC,CASRPRDSYGYTF,-,TRBJ1-2,TRBD1,TRBV5-6,13
TGTGCCAGCAGCCCAGAGGCGGGCCTAAGCTCCTACAATGAGCAGTTCTTC,CASSPEAGLSSYNEQFF,-,TRBJ2-1,-,TRBV7-8,17
TGTGCCAGCAGCTCTGGCCCCTACGAGCAGTACTTC,CASSSGPYEQYF,-,TRBJ2-7,-,TRBV28,12
TGTGCCAGCGGACGGACAGTCCTATTCTACGAGCAGTACTTC,CASGRTVLFYEQYF,once,TRBJ2-7,-,TRBV7-2,14
TGTGCCAGCAGACCCGGGACAGGGGGTAGCGAGCAGTACTTC,CASRPGTGGSEQYF,-,TRBJ2-7,TRBD1,TRBV2,14
TGCAGCGCTAAAACAGGGAACACCGGGGAGCTGTTTTTT,CSAKTGNTGELFF,-,TRBJ2-2,-,TRBV29-1,13
TGCGCCAGCCCCCACTCCACTGAAGCTTTCTTT,CASPHSTEAFF,-,TRBJ1-1,-,TRBV10-1,11
TGCGCCAGCAGCTTGACCGTAGGGGCCTACGAGCAGTACTTC,CASSLTVGAYEQYF,-,TRBJ2-7,-,TRBV5-1,14
TGTGCCAGTAGTATCTGGACAGGCTTTGCTACTAATGAAAAACTGTTTTTT,CASSIWTGFATNEKLFF,-,TRBJ1-4,TRBD1,TRBV19,17
TGTGCCAGCAGTTCCCCTGGGACAGCAGCCTACGAGCAGTACTTC,CASSSPGTAAYEQYF,-,TRBJ2-7,TRBD1,TRBV28,15
TGTGCCAGCAGCTCCCGGGAGCGGGACTACGAGCAGTACTTC,CASSSRERDYEQYF,-,TRBJ2-7,TRBD2,TRBV7-9,14
TGTGCCAGCAGCCAAAAGACAGGGATCCAAGAGACCCAGTACTTC,CASSQKTGIQETQYF,-,TRBJ2-5,TRBD1,TRBV5-4,15
TGTGCCAGCAGCCCCGAGAGGAGAGGGATGAACACTGAAGCTTTCTTT,CASSPERRGMNTEAFF,once,TRBJ1-1,-,TRBV3-1/TRBV3-2,16